The entry below gives a single T cell receptor beta chain sequence along with its context. The antigen is not known. cDNA carried unique molecular identifiers, and a universal primer site was added by template switching. TCRdb processed the 5' RACE reads anew with MiXCR; each CDR3 protein has one entry. The sample contains 200,000 to 250,000 distinct CDR3 sequences, approximately 7% of which appear only once. The data originate from a study of identical twins. Study conclusions and caveats: Diverse VJ usage suggested most zero-insertion clonotypes were not invariant T cells. Cord blood beta clonotypes present at high abundance carried fewer insertions; no such pattern appeared in memory repertoires.

This CDR3 has 12 amino acids. The germline V gene encodes CDR1 LNHDA and CDR2 SQIVND (reference sequence). Trimming took off 7 bases at V and 7 bases at J, with 13 bases between the two ends. These records were also assigned to another study, of yellow fever vaccine responses in identical twins.

The sequence came from a woman between 18 and 29 years old in good health. Sequenced: memory (CD45RO+) T cells sorted from blood. The chain employs TRBV19 and TRBJ2-5, with D possibly being TRBD2 (5 bases). DNA for the CDR3: TGTGCCAGTAATGCAGGCGAGGGGACCCAGTACTTC. Translated, it gives CASNAGEGTQYF.